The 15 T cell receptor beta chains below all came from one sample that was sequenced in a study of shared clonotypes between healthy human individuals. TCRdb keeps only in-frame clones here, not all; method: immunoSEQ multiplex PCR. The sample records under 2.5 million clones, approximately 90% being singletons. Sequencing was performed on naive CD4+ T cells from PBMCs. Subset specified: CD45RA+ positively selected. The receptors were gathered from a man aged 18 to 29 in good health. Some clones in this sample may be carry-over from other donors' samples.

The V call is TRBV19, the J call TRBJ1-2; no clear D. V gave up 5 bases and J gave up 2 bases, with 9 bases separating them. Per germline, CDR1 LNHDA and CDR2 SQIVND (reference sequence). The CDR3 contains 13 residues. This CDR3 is CASSLVRNYGYTF. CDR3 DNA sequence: TGTGCCAGTAGTCTAGTCAGAAACTATGGCTACACCTTC.

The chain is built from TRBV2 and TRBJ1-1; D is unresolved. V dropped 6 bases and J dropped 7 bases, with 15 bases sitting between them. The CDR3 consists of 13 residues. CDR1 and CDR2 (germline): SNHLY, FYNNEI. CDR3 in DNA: TGTGCCAGCAGCCCCGACGGAGTCCTTGAAGCTTTCTTT. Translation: CASSPDGVLEAFF.

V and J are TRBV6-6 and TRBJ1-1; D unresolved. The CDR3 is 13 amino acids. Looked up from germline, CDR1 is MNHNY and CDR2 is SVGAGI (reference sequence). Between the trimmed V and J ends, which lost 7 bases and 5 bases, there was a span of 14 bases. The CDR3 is CASTIRVVTEAFF. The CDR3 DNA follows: TGTGCCAGCACCATTCGGGTCGTGACTGAAGCTTTCTTT.

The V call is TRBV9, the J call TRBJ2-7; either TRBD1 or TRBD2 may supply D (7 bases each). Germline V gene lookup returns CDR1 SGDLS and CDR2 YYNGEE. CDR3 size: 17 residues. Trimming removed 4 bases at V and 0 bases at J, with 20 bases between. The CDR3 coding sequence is TGTGCCAGCAGCCCGAGGGGGGGACAGTATAGCTCCTACGAGCAGTACTTC. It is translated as CASSPRGGQYSSYEQYF.

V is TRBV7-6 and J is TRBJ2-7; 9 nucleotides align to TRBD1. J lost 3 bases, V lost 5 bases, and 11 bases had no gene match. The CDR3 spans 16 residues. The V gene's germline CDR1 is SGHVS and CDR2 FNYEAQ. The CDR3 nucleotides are TGTGCCAGCAGCCGAGCAGGACAGGGGCCGATCTACGAGCAGTACTTC. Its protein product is CASSRAGQGPIYEQYF.

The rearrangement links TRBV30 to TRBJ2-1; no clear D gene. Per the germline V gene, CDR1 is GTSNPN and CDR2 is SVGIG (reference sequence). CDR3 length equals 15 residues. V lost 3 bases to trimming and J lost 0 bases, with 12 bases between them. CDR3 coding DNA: TGTGCCTGGAGCGTAACTCAGAGCTCCTACAATGAGCAGTTCTTC. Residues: CAWSVTQSSYNEQFF.

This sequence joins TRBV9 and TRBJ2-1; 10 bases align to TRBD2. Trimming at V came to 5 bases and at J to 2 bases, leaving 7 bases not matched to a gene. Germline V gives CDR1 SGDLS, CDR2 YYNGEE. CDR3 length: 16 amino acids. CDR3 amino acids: CASSEKGLATYNEQFF. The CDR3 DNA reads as TGTGCCAGCAGTGAAAAGGGACTAGCGACCTACAATGAGCAGTTCTTC.

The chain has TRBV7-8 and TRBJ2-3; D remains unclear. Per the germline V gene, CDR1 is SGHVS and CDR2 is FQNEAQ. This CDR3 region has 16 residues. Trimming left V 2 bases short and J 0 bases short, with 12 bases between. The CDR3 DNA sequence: TGTGCCAGCAGCTTACTCCGGCCGGCTAGCACAGATACGCAGTATTTT. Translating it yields CASSLLRPASTDTQYF.

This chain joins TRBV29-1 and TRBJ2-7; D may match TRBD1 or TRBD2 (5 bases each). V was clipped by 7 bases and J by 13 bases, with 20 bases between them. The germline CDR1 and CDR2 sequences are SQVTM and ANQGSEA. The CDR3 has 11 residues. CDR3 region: CSATTRDDLYF. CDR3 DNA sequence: TGCAGCGCGACCACCCGGGACGATCTATACTTC.

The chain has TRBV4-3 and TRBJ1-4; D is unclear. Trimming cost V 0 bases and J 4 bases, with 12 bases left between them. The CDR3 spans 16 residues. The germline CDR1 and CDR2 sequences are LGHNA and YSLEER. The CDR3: CASSQDRFYGNEKLFF. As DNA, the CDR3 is TGCGCCAGCAGCCAAGATCGGTTCTATGGTAATGAAAAACTGTTTTTT.

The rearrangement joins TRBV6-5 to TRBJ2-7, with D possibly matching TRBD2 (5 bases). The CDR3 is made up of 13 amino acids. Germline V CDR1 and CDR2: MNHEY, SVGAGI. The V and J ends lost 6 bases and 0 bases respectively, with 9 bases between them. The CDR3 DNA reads TGTGCCAGCAGATCGGACTTCTCCTACGAGCAGTACTTC. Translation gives CASRSDFSYEQYF.

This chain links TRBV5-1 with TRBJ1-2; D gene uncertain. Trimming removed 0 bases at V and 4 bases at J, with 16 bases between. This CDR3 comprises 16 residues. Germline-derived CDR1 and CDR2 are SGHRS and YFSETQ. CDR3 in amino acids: CASSLVPAPGSYGYTF. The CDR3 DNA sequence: TGCGCCAGCAGCTTGGTCCCCGCCCCGGGGTCCTATGGCTACACCTTC. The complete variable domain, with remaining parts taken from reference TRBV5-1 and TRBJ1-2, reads KAGVTQTPRYLIKTRGQQVTLSCSPISGHRSVSWYQQTPGQGLQFLFEYFSETQRNKGNFPGRFSGRQFSNSRSEMNVSTLELGDSALYLCASSLVPAPGSYGYTFGSGTRLTVV.

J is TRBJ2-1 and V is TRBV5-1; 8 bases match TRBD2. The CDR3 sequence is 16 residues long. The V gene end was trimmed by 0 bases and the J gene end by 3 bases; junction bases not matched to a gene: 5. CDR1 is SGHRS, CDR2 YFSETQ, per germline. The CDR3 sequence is CASSLAAGALYNEQFF. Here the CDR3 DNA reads TGCGCCAGCAGCTTGGCAGCGGGAGCGCTCTACAATGAGCAGTTCTTC.

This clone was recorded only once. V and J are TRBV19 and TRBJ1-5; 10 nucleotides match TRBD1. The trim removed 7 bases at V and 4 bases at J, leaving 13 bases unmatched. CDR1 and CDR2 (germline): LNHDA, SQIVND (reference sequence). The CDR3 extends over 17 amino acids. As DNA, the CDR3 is TGTGCCAGTACCGGGACAGGGGCTTTTCGGGCTAATCAGCCCCAGCATTTT. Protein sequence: CASTGTGAFRANQPQHF.

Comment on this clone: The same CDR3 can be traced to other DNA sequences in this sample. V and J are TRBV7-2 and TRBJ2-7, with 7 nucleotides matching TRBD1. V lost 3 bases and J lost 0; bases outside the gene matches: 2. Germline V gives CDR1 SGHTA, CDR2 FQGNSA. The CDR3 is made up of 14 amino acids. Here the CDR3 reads CASSFDRDSYEQYF. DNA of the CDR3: TGTGCCAGCAGCTTTGACAGGGACTCCTACGAGCAGTACTTC.